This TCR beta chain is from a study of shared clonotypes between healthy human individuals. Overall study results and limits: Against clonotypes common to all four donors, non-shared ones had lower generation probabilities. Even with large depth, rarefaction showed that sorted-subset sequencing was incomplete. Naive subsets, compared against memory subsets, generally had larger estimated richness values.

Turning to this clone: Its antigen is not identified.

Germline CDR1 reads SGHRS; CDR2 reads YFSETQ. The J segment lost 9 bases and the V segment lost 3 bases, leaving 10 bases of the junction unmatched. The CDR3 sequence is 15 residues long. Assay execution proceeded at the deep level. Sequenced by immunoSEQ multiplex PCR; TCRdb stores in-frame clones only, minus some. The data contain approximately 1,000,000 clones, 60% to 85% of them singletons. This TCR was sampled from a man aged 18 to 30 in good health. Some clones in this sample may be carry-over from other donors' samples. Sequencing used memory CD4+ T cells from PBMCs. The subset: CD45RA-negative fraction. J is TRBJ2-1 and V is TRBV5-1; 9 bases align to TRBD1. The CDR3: CASSSGTGRMFEQFF. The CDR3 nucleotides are TGCGCCAGCAGCTCGGGGACAGGGCGTATGTTTGAGCAGTTCTTC. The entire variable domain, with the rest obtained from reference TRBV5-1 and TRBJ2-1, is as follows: KAGVTQTPRYLIKTRGQQVTLSCSPISGHRSVSWYQQTPGQGLQFLFEYFSETQRNKGNFPGRFSGRQFSNSRSEMNVSTLELGDSALYLCASSSGTGRMFEQFFGPGTRLTVL.